What follows are 17 T cell receptor beta chains derived from one specimen sequenced in a study of T cell responses to AZD1222 COVID-19 vaccine. Some clones are missing from TCRdb's copy, which holds only in-frame ones; the method was immunoSEQ multiplex PCR. The table shows approximately 270,000 clones, with around 92% occurring only once. Sequences were derived from peripheral blood, sampled 28 days after the second AZD1222 dose. The receptors stem from an adult who received the AZD1222 COVID-19 vaccine.

The chain is built from TRBV28 and TRBJ1-6, with TRBD1 identical over 7 bases. CDR3 length: 15 residues. V lost 6 bases and J lost 2; bases outside the gene matches: 4. Germline CDR1 reads MDHEN; CDR2 reads SYDVKM. The CDR3 here is CASSDREAYNSPLHF. As DNA, the CDR3 is TGTGCCAGCAGCGACAGGGAGGCCTATAATTCACCCCTCCACTTT.

The V gene is TRBV7-2, the J gene TRBJ2-7; TRBD1 aligns across 11 bases. Germline V gene lookup returns CDR1 SGHTA and CDR2 FQGNSA. This CDR3 is built from 14 residues. Trimming cost V 4 bases and J 2 bases; bases outside gene matches: 1. As DNA, the CDR3 is TGTGCCAGCAGCTGGGGACAGGGGGCCTACGAGCAGTACTTC. Protein product: CASSWGQGAYEQYF.

The chain uses TRBV2 and TRBJ2-7, with a weak D call TRBD2 (5 bases). V was clipped by 2 bases and J by 2 bases, with 13 bases between them. Germline-derived CDR1 and CDR2 are SNHLY and FYNNEI. There are 15 residues in the CDR3. CDR3 in amino acids: CASSERVGSPYEQYF. For the CDR3, the DNA is TGTGCCAGCAGTGAACGGGTTGGGAGCCCCTACGAGCAGTACTTC.

In this sample, this clone turned up once. This chain joins TRBV2 and TRBJ2-3; 11 bases agree with TRBD2. From germline, CDR1 is SNHLY and CDR2 FYNNEI. Unmatched junction bases numbered 9, after V lost 8 bases and J lost 5 bases. This CDR3 spans 15 amino acids. Written as DNA, the CDR3 is TGTGCCAGCGGCCCACTAGCGGGAGCTTTAGATACGCAGTATTTT. Residues: CASGPLAGALDTQYF.

The chain employs TRBV21-1 and TRBJ2-7; the DNA was not compared with TRBD2, the D call given in the table. TRBV21-1 is a documented pseudogene. The length of the CDR3 is 17 residues. CDR3 amino acids: CASSNSPPSPESYEQYF. The DNA of the CDR3 is TGTGCCAGCAGCAACTCCCCCCCTAGCCCTGAATCCTACGAGCAGTACTTC.

V gene TRBV27 combines with J gene TRBJ1-2; D gene unclear. V lost 2 bases and J 4 bases, leaving 11 bases between the germline ends. Germline V gene sequence: CDR1 MNHEY, CDR2 SMNVEV (reference sequence). The CDR3 is 14 residues long. The DNA for the CDR3 is TGTGCCAGCAGTTTAGCGGGGTCGGCCTATGGCTACACCTTC. Translating gives CASSLAGSAYGYTF.

The chain combines TRBV7-8 with TRBJ1-3; D not resolved. Germline V gene lookup returns CDR1 SGHVS and CDR2 FQNEAQ. The CDR3 loop spans 19 amino acids. Deletions cut 1 base from V and 4 bases from J, with 23 bases between. The CDR3 nucleotides read TGTGCCAGCAGCTTAGGTTCGATATTGGCAGCGGGCAAAGGAAACACCATATATTTT. Protein sequence: CASSLGSILAAGKGNTIYF. Combining the CDR3 with reference TRBV7-8 and TRBJ1-3 gives the whole variable domain GAGVSQSPRYKVAKRGQDVALRCDPISGHVSLFWYQQALGQGPEFLTYFQNEAQLDKSGLPSDRFFAERPEGSVSTLKIQRTQQEDSAVYLCASSLGSILAAGKGNTIYFGEGSWLTVV.

The chain uses TRBV7-2 and TRBJ1-5; TRBD1 matches 8 bases. J gave up 7 bases and V 5 bases, and 4 bases lay outside the gene matches. The CDR3 sequence is 13 residues long. Germline V lookup: CDR1 SGHTA, CDR2 FQGNSA. The CDR3 nucleotides are TGTGCCAGCAGCCTACAGGGGGGACAGCCCCAGCATTTT. It codes for CASSLQGGQPQHF.

This chain's CDR3 is CASSEAILDRRSYGYTF. Written as DNA, the CDR3 is TGTGCCAGCAGTGAAGCGATTCTGGACAGGAGGAGCTATGGCTACACCTTC. The chain couples TRBV6-1 to TRBJ1-2; 7 nucleotides line up with TRBD1. The J segment lost 4 bases and the V segment lost 0 bases, leaving 11 bases of the junction unmatched. The germline gives CDR1 MNHNS, CDR2 SASEGT. The CDR3 covers 17 residues.

The rearrangement joins TRBV29-1 to TRBJ1-5, with D perhaps TRBD1 (5 bases). V was cut by 7 bases and J by 0 bases, with 10 bases left in between. Germline V gene lookup returns CDR1 SQVTM and CDR2 ANQGSEA. The CDR3 extends over 13 amino acids. The CDR3 spells CSARQNSNQPQHF. For the CDR3, the DNA is TGCAGCGCCAGACAGAATAGCAATCAGCCCCAGCATTTT.

The chain is built from TRBV2 and TRBJ1-6; the match to TRBD1 covers 7 bases. The CDR3 is made up of 14 amino acids. Germline loops: CDR1 SNHLY, CDR2 FYNNEI. The junction had 6 bases not matched to a gene; V was cut back by 6 bases and J by 7 bases. The CDR3 coding sequence is TGTGCCAGCAGCTCGACAGGGCCGAATTCACCCCTCCACTTT. Protein product: CASSSTGPNSPLHF. Drawing the rest from reference TRBV2 and TRBJ1-6, the complete variable domain is EPEVTQTPSHQVTQMGQEVILRCVPISNHLYFYWYRQILGQKVEFLVSFYNNEISEKSEIFDDQFSVERPDGSNFTLKIRSTKLEDSAMYFCASSSTGPNSPLHFGNGTRLTVT.

The V gene is TRBV4-1, the J gene TRBJ2-1; TRBD2 agrees at 9 bases. The CDR3 is made up of 20 amino acids. The junction had 19 bases not matched to a gene; V was cut back by 4 bases and J by 3 bases. Germline V gene data show CDR1 as MGHRA and CDR2 as YSYEKL. CDR3 DNA: TGCGCCAGCAGCCGAGGGGTCGGAGGTAGCGGGAGACCCCACTACAATGAGCAGTTCTTC. It translates to CASSRGVGGSGRPHYNEQFF.

This clone was detected only once. The chain recombines TRBV28 with TRBJ1-4, with 7 bases aligning to TRBD1. The V gene end was trimmed by 5 bases and the J gene end by 6 bases; junction bases not matched to a gene: 9. CDR1 is MDHEN and CDR2 is SYDVKM in the germline V gene. This CDR3 has 15 residues. The CDR3 DNA reads as TGTGCCAGCAGTCAATTCGGGACAGTGGATGAAAAACTGTTTTTT. Amino acids: CASSQFGTVDEKLFF.

This chain links TRBV3-1 (or the pseudogene TRBV3-2) with TRBJ2-2; D tentatively fits TRBD1 or TRBD2 (5 bases each). Trimming shortened V by 1 base and J by 0 bases, and 9 bases separated the two germline ends. The CDR3 runs to 16 residues. Germline lookup yields CDR1 LGHDT and CDR2 YNNKEL (reference sequence). CDR3 sequence reads: CASSQVGGTNTGELFF. DNA of the CDR3: TGTGCCAGCAGCCAAGTTGGGGGAACGAACACCGGGGAGCTGTTTTTT.

The chain has TRBV27 and TRBJ2-2, with D perhaps assigned TRBD1 or TRBD2 (5 bases each). Germline V lookup: CDR1 MNHEY, CDR2 SMNVEV (reference sequence). The CDR3 is 20 amino acids. V was shortened by 2 bases and J by 6 bases, with 28 bases between the two germline ends. The CDR3 DNA reads TGTGCCAGCAGTTTACGTGAGTTGAGGGGACCCACGGGATCCGCCGGGGAGCTGTTTTTT. Translated, it gives CASSLRELRGPTGSAGELFF.

V is TRBV19 and J is TRBJ2-3, with D perhaps matching TRBD1 (6 bases). The CDR3 is 17 residues long. Germline V gene data show CDR1 as LNHDA and CDR2 as SQIVND (reference sequence). The ends were cut back, 3 bases at V and 2 bases at J, with 18 bases in the middle. The CDR3 nucleotides read TGTGCCAGTAGTATGGGGGCCCTCAGGGTAGTCACAGATACGCAGTATTTT. It codes for CASSMGALRVVTDTQYF.

The V and J genes are TRBV19 and TRBJ1-5, with D unresolved. CDR1 LNHDA and CDR2 SQIVND come from the germline V gene (reference sequence). The CDR3 is 13 amino acids. The V gene lost 2 bases and the J gene lost 3 bases, with 5 bases spanning the gap. DNA for the CDR3: TGTGCCAGTAGTATACAGATCAATCAGCCCCAGCATTTT. This codes for CASSIQINQPQHF.